Below, 23 T cell receptor beta chains from the same sample are listed, as sequenced in a study of T cell responses to AZD1222 COVID-19 vaccine. This table comes from immunoSEQ multiplex PCR, and its TCRdb copy is limited to in-frame clones, with some not included. Altogether 90,000 to 120,000 clones are present, about 85% being singletons, with the ten largest covering roughly 5%. The sample consisted of peripheral blood, taken 28 days after the second AZD1222 dose. These receptors all stem from an adult who received the AZD1222 COVID-19 vaccine.

The chain combines TRBV9 with TRBJ2-7; D is undetermined. Trimming cost V 0 bases and J 2 bases, with 12 bases left between them. Germline loops: CDR1 SGDLS, CDR2 YYNGEE. This CDR3 has 15 residues. The CDR3 DNA reads as TGTGCCAGCAGCGTAGGAACCCTAACCGCCTACGAGCAGTACTTC. It codes for CASSVGTLTAYEQYF.

The V gene is TRBV4-1, the J gene TRBJ2-1, with D tentatively TRBD1 (5 bases). The CDR3 extends over 17 amino acids. V lost 5 bases, J lost 0 bases, and 17 bases lay in between. Germline V gene lookup returns CDR1 MGHRA and CDR2 YSYEKL. CDR3 nucleotides: TGCGCCAGCAGCTCCCCAGGGTCCCCGAGCTCCTACAATGAGCAGTTCTTC. Translation gives CASSSPGSPSSYNEQFF.

The CDR3 sequence: CASSPGQYYEQYF. The CDR3 DNA reads TGTGCCAGCAGTCCCGGACAGTACTACGAGCAGTACTTC. The gene calls are TRBV27 and TRBJ2-7; weak D call: TRBD1 (6 bases). V lost 5 bases, J lost 3 bases, and 11 bases lay in between. Germline CDR1 reads MNHEY; CDR2 reads SMNVEV (reference sequence). The CDR3 extends over 13 amino acids.

This sequence joins TRBV6-1 and TRBJ1-4, with D possibly being TRBD1 (5 bases). The length of the CDR3 is 14 residues. Germline V gene data show CDR1 as MNHNS and CDR2 as SASEGT. V lost 3 bases and J 8 bases, leaving 13 bases between the germline ends. The CDR3 coding sequence is TGTGCCAGCAGTGATTGGGGGGTGAGGGAAAAACTGTTTTTT. Amino acids: CASSDWGVREKLFF.

The chain joins TRBV28 to TRBJ2-2; the D is unclear. Trimming cost V 2 bases and J 3 bases, with 1 base left between them. This CDR3 spans 12 amino acids. The germline V gene has CDR1 MDHEN and CDR2 SYDVKM. CDR3 sequence (DNA): TGTGCCAGCAGTTTAGACACCGGGGAGCTGTTTTTT. Protein: CASSLDTGELFF.

The chain carries TRBV3-1 (or the pseudogene TRBV3-2) and TRBJ2-7, with 10 bases matching TRBD2. The CDR3 loop spans 18 amino acids. V was clipped by 0 bases and J by 7 bases; unmatched bases: 15. Germline V gene data show CDR1 as LGHDT and CDR2 as YNNKEL (reference sequence). CDR3: CASSQDRWLAGVLGEQYF. The CDR3 region has the DNA TGTGCCAGCAGCCAAGATCGATGGCTAGCGGGGGTCCTAGGGGAGCAGTACTTC.

This clone was detected only a few times. The CDR3 sequence: CASSARGGSGANVLTF. The CDR3 DNA reads as TGTGCCAGCAGTGCGCGGGGGGGCTCTGGGGCCAACGTCCTGACTTTC. The chain uses TRBV6-4 and TRBJ2-6; 9 bases map to TRBD2. This CDR3 is built from 16 residues. The V and J ends lost 4 bases and 0 bases, in that order; junction bases with no gene match: 1. The germline V gene has CDR1 MRHNA and CDR2 SNTAGT.

J is TRBJ1-2 and V is TRBV28; D might be TRBD1 (6 bases). The germline V and J ends were trimmed by 8 bases and 0 bases, with 13 bases remaining between them. The CDR3 has 14 residues. The V gene's germline CDR1 is MDHEN and CDR2 SYDVKM. The CDR3 nucleotides are TGTGCCAGCGGCAGGGGCGCCTCTAACTATGGCTACACCTTC. Translated: CASGRGASNYGYTF.

The chain couples TRBV5-4 to TRBJ2-3; D gene uncertain. CDR1 is SGHNT, CDR2 YYREEE, per germline (reference sequence). This CDR3 has 16 amino acids. The V gene lost 0 bases and the J gene lost 2 bases, with 13 bases spanning the gap. The CDR3 bases are TGTGCCAGCAGCTTGGGGCAGGTGACGTCCACAGATACGCAGTATTTT. Translated: CASSLGQVTSTDTQYF.

The DNA for the CDR3 is TGTGCCAGCAGCCAAGACCCCCAGGGACAGGATGGGGCAGATACGCAGTATTTT. This gives the protein CASSQDPQGQDGADTQYF. The chain links TRBV3-1 (or the pseudogene TRBV3-2) to TRBJ2-3; 8 bases agree with TRBD1. CDR1 and CDR2 from the germline V gene are LGHDT and YNNKEL (reference sequence). There are 18 residues in the CDR3. V shed 0 bases and J 4 bases; nucleotides not matched to a gene: 12.

This clone was seen a single time. V and J are TRBV28 and TRBJ2-7; D not resolved. The CDR3 consists of 14 residues. The V end lost 2 bases, the J end lost 0 bases, and 8 bases lay between the germline ends. Germline V gives CDR1 MDHEN, CDR2 SYDVKM. The CDR3 nucleotides are TGTGCCAGCAGTTTAAGTGGGTTCTCCTACGAGCAGTACTTC. This sequence encodes CASSLSGFSYEQYF.

The gene calls are TRBV5-1 and TRBJ1-1; 9 nucleotides align to TRBD1. Germline V CDR1 and CDR2: SGHRS, YFSETQ. V lost 0 bases, J lost 0 bases, and 9 bases stayed unmatched. The CDR3 is 18 amino acids. CDR3 in DNA: TGCGCCAGCAGCTTGGTCGGATCGGGACAGGGTTTGAACACTGAAGCTTTCTTT. It is translated as CASSLVGSGQGLNTEAFF. Variable domain in full (rest from reference TRBV5-1 and TRBJ1-1): KAGVTQTPRYLIKTRGQQVTLSCSPISGHRSVSWYQQTPGQGLQFLFEYFSETQRNKGNFPGRFSGRQFSNSRSEMNVSTLELGDSALYLCASSLVGSGQGLNTEAFFGQGTRLTVV.

This clone was seen a single time. V and J are TRBV24-1 and TRBJ1-1, with D possibly TRBD1 on 5 matching bases. CDR1 and CDR2 (germline): KGHDR, SFDVKD. The length of the CDR3 is 13 residues. The V end was cut by 1 base, the J end by 4 bases, with 6 bases between. The CDR3 here is CATSDLTGTEAFF. CDR3 in DNA: TGTGCCACCAGTGATTTAACAGGCACTGAAGCTTTCTTT.

The genes are TRBV25-1 and TRBJ1-2, with unresolved D. This CDR3 has 12 residues. CDR1 MGHDK and CDR2 SYGVNS come from the germline V gene. V dropped 5 bases and J dropped 8 bases, with 12 bases sitting between them. The CDR3 is CASSPDSLGYTF. The CDR3 nucleotides are TGTGCCAGCAGTCCTGATAGCCTAGGCTACACCTTC.

The chain couples TRBV19 to TRBJ1-2, with D perhaps matching TRBD1 (5 bases). The CDR3 runs to 14 residues. V lost 5 bases, J lost 11 bases, and 21 bases lay in between. The germline V gene encodes CDR1 LNHDA and CDR2 SQIVND (reference sequence). CDR3 protein: CASSEGDSQLEYTF. Written as DNA, the CDR3 is TGTGCCAGTAGTGAAGGGGACTCTCAACTGGAGTACACCTTC. Variable domain in full (rest from reference TRBV19 and TRBJ1-2): DGGITQSPKYLFRKEGQNVTLSCEQNLNHDAMYWYRQDPGQGLRLIYYSQIVNDFQKGDIAEGYSVSREKKESFPLTVTSAQKNPTAFYLCASSEGDSQLEYTFGSGTRLTVV.

The chain is built from TRBV5-1 and TRBJ2-3, with D perhaps matching TRBD2 (5 bases). V was pared by 4 bases and J by 2 bases, with 11 bases between. Germline V gives CDR1 SGHRS, CDR2 YFSETQ. The CDR3 contains 14 residues. In DNA, the CDR3 is TGCGCCAGCAGCCCCGGGGAGCTCACAGATACGCAGTATTTT. Protein product: CASSPGELTDTQYF.

V gene TRBV5-1 combines with J gene TRBJ1-5; 9 nucleotides agree with TRBD1. The trim removed 4 bases at V and 9 bases at J, leaving 8 bases unmatched. Germline-derived CDR1 and CDR2 are SGHRS and YFSETQ. CDR3 length: 14 residues. CDR3 amino acids: CASSPTGGLRPQHF. CDR3 sequence (DNA): TGCGCCAGCAGCCCCACAGGGGGCCTGAGGCCCCAGCATTTT.

This clone was observed once. The V gene is TRBV11-1, the J gene TRBJ1-1, with a possible D match to TRBD1 (5 bases). The CDR3 is 13 residues long. CDR1 is SGHAT and CDR2 is FQDESV in the germline V gene (reference sequence). V was cut by 6 bases and J by 1 base, with 9 bases left in between. CDR3 residues: CASRLQENTEAFF. CDR3 bases: TGTGCCAGCAGGTTACAGGAGAACACTGAAGCTTTCTTT. Variable domain in full (rest from reference TRBV11-1 and TRBJ1-1): EAEVAQSPRYKITEKSQAVAFWCDPISGHATLYWYRQILGQGPELLVQFQDESVVDDSQLPKDRFSAERLKGVDSTLKIQPAELGDSAMYLCASRLQENTEAFFGQGTRLTVV.

As for this clone: The sample holds other DNA sequences that translate to the same CDR3. The chain has TRBV2 and TRBJ1-1; D is ambiguous. Germline V CDR1 and CDR2: SNHLY, FYNNEI. The CDR3 is 13 amino acids. The V gene lost 4 bases and the J gene lost 2 bases, with 8 bases spanning the gap. DNA of the CDR3: TGTGCCAGCAGTGGAGGCAGAAACACTGAAGCTTTCTTT. Translated, it gives CASSGGRNTEAFF.

V is TRBV6-5 and J is TRBJ1-1, with D uncertain. Germline V gene sequence: CDR1 MNHEY, CDR2 SVGAGI. Trimming took 8 bases from V and 1 from J, leaving 11 bases between them. The CDR3 extends over 13 amino acids. This CDR3 reads CASLFYTNTEAFF. Written as DNA, the CDR3 is TGTGCCAGCCTATTCTACACGAACACTGAAGCTTTCTTT.

The chain combines TRBV24-1 with TRBJ2-7, with D unclear. In germline, CDR1 is KGHDR, CDR2 SFDVKD. The CDR3 totals 15 residues. Trimming pared 1 base from V and 1 base from J, leaving 10 bases between. The CDR3 protein is CATSDFSRSSYEQYF. The CDR3 nucleotides are TGTGCCACCAGTGATTTTAGCAGGTCATCCTACGAGCAGTACTTC.

This sequence joins TRBV24-1 and TRBJ1-5; D is unresolved. The CDR3 consists of 14 residues. Germline V lookup: CDR1 KGHDR, CDR2 SFDVKD. Between the trimmed V and J ends, which lost 9 bases and 2 bases, there was a span of 13 bases. This CDR3 is CATHGGGGNQPQHF. The CDR3 DNA reads TGTGCCACCCACGGAGGCGGGGGCAATCAGCCCCAGCATTTT.

This chain joins TRBV28 and TRBJ1-5; D ambiguous. CDR3 size: 12 residues. Germline lookup yields CDR1 MDHEN and CDR2 SYDVKM. Trimming stripped 5 bases from V and 4 bases from J, with 6 bases between. The CDR3 protein is CASSQGNQPQHF. CDR3 sequence (DNA): TGTGCCAGCAGTCAAGGGAATCAGCCCCAGCATTTT.